One and the same sample provided the 7 T cell receptor beta chains below, sequenced in a study of T cells after yellow fever vaccination. In TCRdb, the 5' RACE reads were re-called with MiXCR into one record per CDR3 protein. The data contain 620,000 or so distinct CDR3 sequences, approximately 16% of them singletons. The specimen comprised PBMCs, sampled around 5 days after the first yellow fever vaccination. All receptors derive from a man between 18 and 35 years old who received the YFV17D yellow fever vaccine.

This clonotype was counted only a few times. The gene calls are TRBV4-1 and TRBJ2-5, with TRBD1 as a possible D gene (5 bases). This CDR3 contains 16 residues. V was pared by 4 bases and J by 5 bases, with 20 bases between. Germline V lookup: CDR1 MGHRA, CDR2 YSYEKL. CDR3 DNA: TGCGCCAGCAGCCTGGGAAATCAGGGCTACGAGGAGACCCAGTACTTC. This translates into CASSLGNQGYEETQYF.

The chain recombines TRBV4-2 with TRBJ2-1; 8 positions match TRBD1. The V and J ends lost 3 bases and 4 bases, in that order; junction bases with no gene match: 8. In germline, CDR1 is LGHNA, CDR2 YNFKEQ. The CDR3 runs 16 residues. The CDR3 nucleotides are TGTGCCAGCAGCCAGGCCGGGACAGGAGCTTACAATGAGCAGTTCTTC. This sequence encodes CASSQAGTGAYNEQFF.

This clonotype was counted many times. The J gene is TRBJ1-1, the V gene TRBV20-1; the D gene is possibly TRBD1 (5 bases). The CDR3 covers 14 residues. CDR1 is DFQATT, CDR2 SNEGSKA, per germline (reference sequence). V was pared by 3 bases and J by 10 bases, with 21 bases between. DNA of the CDR3: TGCAGTGCTAGGGGGGGTGAGGGCTCCCTAGTAGCTTTCTTT. Amino acids: CSARGGEGSLVAFF.

This chain links TRBV6-5 with TRBJ1-2; 10 bases align to TRBD1. The CDR3 spans 15 residues. CDR1 and CDR2 from the germline V gene are MNHEY and SVGAGI. After removal of 5 bases from V and 4 bases from J, the junction contained 7 bases not matched to a gene. The CDR3 is CASSHPGQGSYGYTF. DNA of the CDR3: TGTGCCAGCAGTCACCCGGGACAGGGGAGCTATGGCTACACCTTC.

V and J are TRBV7-8 and TRBJ2-7; D not resolved. Germline V lookup: CDR1 SGHVS, CDR2 FQNEAQ. The CDR3 totals 15 residues. Trimming removed 2 bases from V and 2 bases from J, with 13 bases in between. The CDR3 DNA is TGTGCCAGCAGCTTACGACCCACGGACCCCTACGAGCAGTACGTC. This codes for CASSLRPTDPYEQYV.

This clonotype came up a few times. The chain carries TRBV10-3 and TRBJ2-5; D gene ambiguous. The ends were cut back, 3 bases at V and 2 bases at J, with 10 bases in the middle. Germline CDR1 is ENHRY and CDR2 is SYGVKD. This CDR3 has 14 residues. The CDR3 sequence is CAISDSRRQETQYF. The CDR3 DNA reads as TGTGCCATCAGTGATTCGCGACGTCAAGAGACCCAGTACTTC.

This clonotype has only a few counts. Germline and junction disagree at one end, which may indicate a read error. The chain employs TRBV5-1 and TRBJ1-4; unclear D gene. The CDR3 has 13 residues. CDR1 SGHRS and CDR2 YFSETQ come from the germline V gene. CDR3: CASSSGINEKLLF. The CDR3 bases are TGCGCCAGCAGTTCGGGAATTAATGAAAAACTGCTTTTT.